A selection of T cell receptor beta chains follows, all from one sample in a study of blood T cell repertoires in COVID-19. Measured with immunoSEQ multiplex PCR; TCRdb has only the in-frame clones, and not every one. This sample has tens of thousands of clones, with about 80% found just once. The sequenced sample was peripheral blood. Receptor source: a man aged 45-65 years with active or convalescent COVID-19. Both conserved end residues are part of each CDR3.

v_call cdr3_aa
TRBV23-1 CASWRGSSYEQYF
TRBV19 CASSKEQGADGYTF
TRBV9 CASSVGTGDNQPQHF
TRBV2 CASRGVAGVYEQYF
TRBV27 CASSETGGSAEAFF
TRBV19 CASTSGQGTDTQYF
TRBV14 CASSPLAGGYNEQFF
TRBV6-1 CASSDSGGNNEQFF
TRBV11-2 CASSPGQGGVNIQYF
TRBV11-2 CASSLGAGTPYEQYF
TRBV5-1 CASSAGTGGKNEQFF
TRBV11-2 CASSPGGTGVEQYF
TRBV7-8 CASSSRLAGTSKKESTDTQYF
TRBV13 CASSLDRVGSETQYF
TRBV7-6 CASTLGGQVSSYEQYF
TRBV19 CASSMGTGYALGGNGANVLTF
TRBV5-6 CASSPGTTYEQYF
TRBV9 CASSVDSLFTGNTIYF
TRBV3-1/TRBV3-2 CASSQGPGEGYTF
TRBV9 CASSAPQESGNTIYF
TRBV19 CASSIKGTGNTIYF
TRBV7-9 CASSLFLRGRGNEQFF
TRBV19 CASSLQGANQPQHF
TRBV7-6 CASSSRTGGGYGYTF
TRBV12-3/TRBV12-4 CASSRGNTEAFF